The clone carrying this TCR beta chain was detected only once. As yet, its antigen is unknown. This sample was included in a study of liver allograft versus peripheral blood T cells. Overall study: Recipients' peripheral blood served as the comparator for T cell receptor repertoires in transplanted livers. Points from the study as a whole: Peripheral blood repertoires reportedly differed from the T cell receptor repertoires found inside liver allografts.

TCRdb used MiXCR to reprocess the reads, holding one entry per CDR3 protein. The data contain approximately 10,000 distinct CDR3 sequences, 18% of them singletons. There are 18 residues in the CDR3. Trimming left V 3 bases short and J 2 bases short, with 20 bases between. The chain joins TRBV12-3 or TRBV12-4 to TRBJ1-3, with D perhaps matching TRBD1 (6 bases). This clonotype was sampled from a human patient who had a liver transplant. The graft donor may have given rise to some T cells. The CDR3 is CASSFGGGAGRTGNTIYF. Written as DNA, the CDR3 is TGTGCCAGCAGTTTCGGGGGGGGGGCAGGGAGGACTGGAAACACCATATATTTT.